One TCR beta chain is described in this entry. This specimen comes from a study of blood T cell repertoires in COVID-19. The method was immunoSEQ multiplex PCR; TCRdb's version includes in-frame clones alone and lacks a portion of them. The profile shows over 150,000 clones, under 90% of them singletons. Germline trimming cut 4 bases from V and 3 bases from J; bases unmatched to any gene: 8. The germline gives CDR1 LNHDA, CDR2 SQIVND (reference sequence). The CDR3 extends over 15 amino acids. Sequenced material: peripheral blood. The chain is built from TRBV19 and TRBJ2-5, with 7 bases fitting TRBD1. This TCR came from a human donor in a cohort sampled during active COVID-19. Written as DNA, the CDR3 is TGTGCCAGTAGTAGGAGAGGGACAGAAGAAGAGACCCAGTACTTC. Encoded protein: CASSRRGTEEETQYF.